This section outlines one T cell receptor (beta chain) sequence together with its context. Its antigen is unknown. The length of the CDR3 is 15 residues. The data are from a study of T cells expressing NK-cell markers. Turning to the study itself: Cells sorted as CD3+CD56+NKG2C+, CD3+CD56+NKG2C- and CD3+CD56-NKG2C+ T cells supplied the TCR beta repertoires. The sequencing cohort of eight donors included seven HCMV-seropositive individuals and one seronegative individual. General study results and limits: Once again these clonotypes came out on top in the CD3+CD56-NKG2C+ fraction of a few donors.

UMI-tagged 5'RACE template switching yielded the TCR beta cDNA. From the 5' RACE reads, TCRdb lists one entry per CDR3 protein and no DNA. The sample has fewer than 550,000 distinct CDR3 sequences; the top ten hold around 1.4%. The chain employs TRBV12-3 or TRBV12-4 and TRBJ1-3. The receptor was isolated from a woman in her 50s in good health. The sequenced material came from blood T cells: a sorted CD56 or NKG2C T cell subset, CD4+ or CD8+ T cells, or bulk PBMC T cells (not recorded which). This CDR3 is CASSLSLEGSSGIYF.